These T cell receptor beta chains were read from a single sample in a study of cytomegalovirus exposure and HLA in healthy donors. Generated by immunoSEQ multiplex PCR, the TCRdb table keeps only in-frame clones and is missing some. The table shows about 190,000 clones, with roughly 80% occurring only once. Sequenced sample: PBMCs. These receptors were obtained from a man aged 35 to 55 in good health and CMV-seropositive. Each CDR3 is given with its conserved first and last residue. The order of the fields is D gene, clone size, J gene, V gene, CDR3 protein, CDR3 DNA. The D gene is left open where the match is weak. A clone size is listed for some rows: how often the clone was seen (once, few, many), or a class if it is expanded.

>NA|NA|TRBJ2-3|TRBV9
CASSVGGPDTQYF
TGTGCCAGCAGCGTAGGGGGGCCAGATACGCAGTATTTT
>TRBD1|NA|TRBJ1-1|TRBV7-9
CASSFYRDSNTEAFF
TGTGCCAGCAGCTTCTATCGGGACAGCAACACTGAAGCTTTCTTT
>NA|NA|TRBJ1-2|TRBV28
CASSLSGFNYGYTF
TGTGCCAGCAGTTTATCGGGGTTTAACTATGGCTACACCTTC
>TRBD1|NA|TRBJ1-6|TRBV5-4
CASSLKGAGSPLHF
TGTGCCAGCAGCTTGAAGGGGGCCGGATCACCCCTCCACTTT
>TRBD1|few|TRBJ2-7|TRBV5-1
CASSSGTGVSEQYF
TGCGCCAGCAGCTCCGGGACAGGGGTTTCCGAGCAGTACTTC
>TRBD1|NA|TRBJ1-3|TRBV5-1
CASSLAGTGTGNTIYF
TGCGCCAGCAGCTTGGCCGGGACAGGGACTGGAAACACCATATATTTT
>NA|NA|TRBJ1-2|TRBV19
CASSMRSNYGYTF
TGTGCCAGTAGTATGAGGAGTAACTATGGCTACACCTTC
>TRBD2|NA|TRBJ2-2|TRBV19
CALGTSQVADTGELFF
TGTGCCCTCGGGACTAGTCAAGTGGCGGACACCGGGGAGCTGTTTTTT
>NA|NA|TRBJ2-7|TRBV2
CASSQGSSYEQYF
TGTGCCAGCAGCCAGGGTAGCTCCTACGAGCAGTACTTC
>TRBD2|NA|TRBJ2-5|TRBV7-8
CASNRGLAGGRETQYF
TGTGCCAGCAACCGGGGACTAGCGGGGGGGCGGGAGACCCAGTACTTC
>TRBD1|NA|TRBJ1-3|TRBV13
CASRPGQGTSGNTIYF
TGTGCCAGCAGACCGGGACAGGGGACGTCTGGAAACACCATATATTTT
>TRBD1|NA|TRBJ2-7|TRBV7-6
CASSLAVTGGYEQYF
TGTGCCAGCAGCTTAGCTGTGACAGGGGGCTACGAGCAGTACTTC
>TRBD1|NA|TRBJ1-4|TRBV18
CASSYRTGGSEKLFF
TGTGCCAGCTCATATAGGACAGGGGGATCCGAAAAACTGTTTTTT
>TRBD1|NA|TRBJ1-1|TRBV5-5
CASSLPGQGLVNTEAFF
TGTGCCAGCAGCCTGCCGGGACAGGGTCTTGTGAACACTGAAGCTTTCTTT
>TRBD2|NA|TRBJ2-1|TRBV11-3
CASSLAGGEPYNEQFF
TGTGCCAGCAGCCTTGCGGGGGGGGAACCCTACAATGAGCAGTTCTTC
>NA|NA|TRBJ2-3|TRBV27
CASTNGGRTDTQYF
TGTGCCAGCACGAATGGCGGCCGCACAGATACGCAGTATTTT
>TRBD1|NA|TRBJ1-1|TRBV7-2
CASSLAQGATEAFF
TGTGCCAGCAGCTTAGCACAGGGGGCCACTGAAGCTTTCTTT
>TRBD1|NA|TRBJ1-1|TRBV4-3
CASSQEVSGGTEAFF
TGCGCCAGCAGCCAAGAAGTATCAGGGGGAACTGAAGCTTTCTTT
>NA|NA|TRBJ2-7|TRBV4-1
CASSPQVSREQYF
TGCGCCAGCAGCCCTCAGGTGTCTCGGGAGCAGTACTTC
>TRBD2|NA|TRBJ2-3|TRBV30
CAWSRTSSDTQYF
TGTGCCTGGTCCCGGACTAGCTCAGATACGCAGTATTTT
>TRBD2|NA|TRBJ2-4|TRBV6-5
CASSLRTSGYKNIQYF
TGTGCCAGCAGTTTACGGACTAGCGGTTACAAAAACATTCAGTACTTC
>NA|NA|TRBJ1-4|TRBV2
CASSASATNEKLFF
TGTGCCAGCAGTGCGTCCGCAACTAATGAAAAACTGTTTTTT
>TRBD1|NA|TRBJ1-2|TRBV7-2
CASSPGQGLPRSYGYTF
TGTGCCAGCAGCCCGGGACAGGGGCTCCCGCGGAGCTATGGCTACACCTTC
>TRBD1|NA|TRBJ2-1|TRBV29-1
CSVEGGWGQGLGNEQFF
TGCAGCGTTGAAGGGGGGTGGGGACAGGGTCTCGGCAATGAGCAGTTCTTC
>NA|NA|TRBJ2-7|TRBV7-2
CASSPLAGGDYEQYF
TGTGCCAGCAGCCCCCTCGCGGGTGGGGACTACGAGCAGTACTTC
>NA|once|TRBJ2-7|TRBV19
CASSIGVGSSYEQYF
TGTGCCAGTAGTATAGGGGTAGGGAGCTCCTACGAGCAGTACTTC
>NA|NA|TRBJ2-1|TRBV7-9
CASSLVGGYNEQFF
TGTGCCAGCAGCTTAGTAGGGGGATACAATGAGCAGTTCTTC
>TRBD1|NA|TRBJ2-7|TRBV2
CASRGTGGLYEQYF
TGTGCCAGCAGGGGGACAGGGGGCCTCTACGAGCAGTACTTC
>TRBD2|NA|TRBJ2-7|TRBV5-5
CASSLGVSGNSYEQYF
TGTGCCAGCAGCTTGGGGGTTAGCGGGAACTCCTACGAGCAGTACTTC
>TRBD2|NA|TRBJ2-2|TRBV5-1
CASSLGGVRNTGELFF
TGCGCCAGCAGCCTGGGGGGGGTTCGTAACACCGGGGAGCTGTTTTTT
>NA|NA|TRBJ1-2|TRBV7-9
CASSLGQAGYTF
TGTGCCAGCAGCTTAGGACAGGCTGGCTACACCTTC
>NA|NA|TRBJ1-1|TRBV4-1
CASSKDFNGGDTEAFF
TGCGCCAGCAGCAAAGATTTTAATGGGGGGGACACTGAAGCTTTCTTT
>NA|NA|TRBJ2-6|TRBV7-6
CASSFGGYSGANVLTF
TGTGCCAGCAGCTTTGGCGGGTACTCTGGGGCCAACGTCCTGACTTTC
>TRBD1|few|TRBJ2-7|TRBV9
CASTPPGTVSSYEQYF
TGTGCCAGCACCCCCCCCGGGACAGTGTCTTCCTACGAGCAGTACTTC
>NA|NA|TRBJ2-7|TRBV30
CAWSTTRTGEQYF
TGTGCCTGGAGTACAACCCGAACGGGCGAGCAGTACTTC
>TRBD1|NA|TRBJ1-1|TRBV27
CASSPGQLNTEAFF
TGTGCCAGCAGCCCGGGACAGTTGAACACTGAAGCTTTCTTT
>NA|NA|TRBJ1-2|TRBV2
CASSGAWNGYTF
TGTGCCAGCAGTGGGGCCTGGAATGGCTACACCTTC
>TRBD1|NA|TRBJ2-7|TRBV2
CASSWDRGQGGYEQYF
TGTGCCAGCAGTTGGGACAGGGGACAGGGTGGGTACGAGCAGTACTTC
>TRBD1|NA|TRBJ2-7|TRBV5-1
CASSPGDRGSYEQYF
TGCGCCAGCAGCCCCGGGGACAGGGGTTCCTACGAGCAGTACTTC
>NA|NA|TRBJ1-4|TRBV7-1
CASSEQQCLLVDNEKLFF
TGTGCCAGCAGTGAGCAGCAGTGTCTCCTAGTCGACAATGAAAAACTGTTTTTT
>NA|NA|TRBJ2-5|TRBV7-3
CASSSGTQETQYF
TGTGCCAGCAGCTCAGGGACTCAAGAGACCCAGTACTTC
>TRBD1|NA|TRBJ1-1|TRBV6-5
CASSFSTGLTEAFF
TGTGCCAGCAGTTTCTCGACAGGGTTGACTGAAGCTTTCTTT
>TRBD2|once|TRBJ2-1|TRBV7-8
CASSLASSGAYNEQFF
TGTGCCAGCAGCTTAGCTTCTAGCGGAGCCTACAATGAGCAGTTCTTC
>TRBD1|NA|TRBJ1-1|TRBV11-2
CASSLVSQGVPYTNTEAFF
TGTGCCAGCAGCTTAGTATCCCAGGGGGTCCCTTACACGAACACTGAAGCTTTCTTT
>NA|NA|TRBJ1-1|TRBV7-2
CASSLGGDTEAFF
TGTGCCAGCAGCTTGGGGGGAGACACTGAAGCTTTCTTT